This T cell receptor beta chain was identified during a study of shared T cell receptors in the human thymus. Generated by immunoSEQ multiplex PCR, the TCRdb table keeps only in-frame clones and is missing some. The sample contains 500,000 to 850,000 clones, roughly 86% of which appear only once. The CDR3 covers 14 residues. Trimming removed 7 bases from V and 8 bases from J; junction bases left unmatched: 10. Germline assignment: CDR1 MDHEN and CDR2 SYDVKM. This sample was shared with a second study, whose subject was human thymus T cells. As reported in that work: Donation came from healthy Finnish infants having corrective surgery for congenital heart defects. Blood and thymic repertoires both appeared biased in V and J gene usage. Unrelated individuals were reported by related research to share highly overlapping thymic repertoires.

What was sequenced was thymocytes. This sequence joins TRBV28 and TRBJ2-1, with 8 bases lining up with TRBD2. The receptor was derived from a boy in the first two years of life with a congenital heart defect. CDR3 residues: CASTTSGRGDEQFF. The CDR3 DNA reads as TGTGCCAGCACCACAAGCGGGAGAGGCGATGAGCAGTTCTTC.